The 20 T cell receptor beta chains below come from one sample, sequenced in a study of blood T cells in healthy people across ages. A second about 7 to 12 cycle PCR used barcoded and J-beta primers. TCRdb reprocessed the 5' RACE reads via MiXCR and lists one record per CDR3 protein. The data contain 500,000 to 700,000 distinct CDR3 sequences, about 28% of them singletons. The sequenced sample consisted of blood. The receptors were gathered from a woman aged 80 or older in good health.

This clonotype occurred a few times. Possible read error: a much larger clone is one base away. The chain couples TRBV6-2 or TRBV6-3 to TRBJ1-5, with a tentative D call TRBD1 (6 bases). The CDR3 extends over 14 amino acids. The germline gives CDR1 MNHEY, CDR2 SVGEGT. CDR3 sequence: CAGRGGGEVQPQHF. The CDR3 coding sequence is TGTGCCGGCAGAGGGGGGGGTGAAGTTCAGCCCCAGCATTTT.

In its sample, this clonotype was seen many times. The chain uses TRBV12-3 or TRBV12-4 and TRBJ1-1; D possibly corresponds to TRBD1 (5 bases). V was trimmed by 6 bases and J by 3 bases, leaving 11 bases between them. CDR3 size: 13 residues. The CDR3 sequence is CASSLTGYTEAFF. The CDR3 DNA reads TGTGCCAGCAGCTTAACAGGATACACTGAAGCTTTCTTT.

This clonotype showed up just a few times. A much larger clone differs by one base, so this may be a read error. The chain carries TRBV5-1 and TRBJ2-1; TRBD1 matches 7 bases. The end of the DNA aligns better with TRBJ2-7, so the J call may be wrong. The CDR3 loop spans 16 amino acids. Germline assignment: CDR1 SGHRS and CDR2 YFSETQ. DNA of the CDR3: TGCGCCAGCAGCTTAAAGGGGGCGAGCTCCTACAATGAGCAGTACTTC. This encodes CASSLKGASSYNEQYF.

This clonotype has a count of ten or more. This chain links TRBV6-1 with TRBJ1-2, with D unresolved. Between the trimmed V and J ends, which lost 2 bases and 5 bases, there was a span of 9 bases. The CDR3 loop spans 13 amino acids. Per the germline V gene, CDR1 is MNHNS and CDR2 is SASEGT. CDR3 coding DNA: TGTGCCAGCAGTGAATCGTCCGGTTATGGCTACACCTTC. Protein: CASSESSGYGYTF.

This clonotype was counted ten times or more. This chain joins TRBV11-2 and TRBJ2-7; 11 bases map to TRBD2. The CDR3 length is 16 residues. The trim removed 3 bases at V and 9 bases at J, leaving 13 bases unmatched. Per germline, CDR1 SGHAT and CDR2 FQNNGV. In nucleotides, the CDR3 is TGTGCCAGCAGCTTGGCAGGACTAGCGGGCCGTGGAGGGCAGTACTTC. Translation: CASSLAGLAGRGGQYF. Full variable domain (rest looked up from reference TRBV11-2 and TRBJ2-7): EAGVAQSPRYKIIEKRQSVAFWCNPISGHATLYWYQQILGQGPKLLIQFQNNGVVDDSQLPKDRFSAERLKGVDSTLKIQPAKLEDSAVYLCASSLAGLAGRGGQYFGPGTRLTVT.

The genes are TRBV4-1 and TRBJ2-1, with D perhaps given as TRBD1 or TRBD2 (5 bases each). V was trimmed by 5 bases and J by 10 bases, leaving 9 bases between them. The germline CDR1 and CDR2 sequences are MGHRA and YSYEKL. CDR3 length: 11 amino acids. CDR3 loop: CASSSGPEQFF. CDR3 bases: TGCGCCAGCAGCTCGGGGCCAGAGCAGTTCTTC.

As for this clonotype: At one end the junction does not follow the germline gene, possibly because of a read error. The chain combines TRBV5-1 with TRBJ1-2; D is perhaps TRBD1 (5 bases). Germline V gene data show CDR1 as SGHRS and CDR2 as YFSETQ. CDR3 length: 14 residues. This CDR3 is CTSSLGLGGYGYTF. The CDR3 coding sequence is TGCACCAGCAGCTTAGGATTGGGGGGCTATGGCTACACCTTC.

This clonotype appeared many times. This chain links TRBV6-2 or TRBV6-3 with TRBJ2-7; 7 nucleotides align to TRBD2. The V segment lost 2 bases and the J segment 5 bases; nucleotides outside the gene matches: 3. CDR1 is MNHEY, CDR2 SVGEGT, per germline. This CDR3 has 13 amino acids. In nucleotides, the CDR3 is TGTGCCAGCAGTTACGGGAGGGAACACGAGCAGTACTTC. This codes for CASSYGREHEQYF.

This rearrangement joins TRBV20-1 to TRBJ2-1; TRBD2 might be the D (7 bases). This CDR3 has 14 residues. V was pared by 7 bases and J by 6 bases, with 19 bases between. CDR1 and CDR2 from the germline V gene are DFQATT and SNEGSKA (reference sequence). CDR3 in DNA: TGCAGTGTTGGTGGGGGGGGGCGGGGCAATGAGCAGTTCTTC. It codes for CSVGGGGRGNEQFF.

Many counts were recorded for this clonotype. This chain joins TRBV7-2 and TRBJ1-5, with D perhaps matching TRBD1 (6 bases). Deletions cut 5 bases from V and 4 bases from J, with 18 bases between. Germline V CDR1 and CDR2: SGHTA, FQGNSA. The CDR3 runs 16 residues. Here the CDR3 DNA reads TGTGCCAGCAGCCCACCTCCCGGGACAAGAAATCAGCCCCAGCATTTT. It encodes CASSPPPGTRNQPQHF.

Ten or more counts support this clonotype. This rearrangement joins TRBV5-1 to TRBJ2-5; 7 positions match TRBD1. Germline CDR1 and CDR2: SGHRS and YFSETQ. CDR3 length: 15 amino acids. Trimming cost V 3 bases and J 1 base; bases outside gene matches: 6. The DNA of the CDR3 is TGCGCCAGCAGCTCGAGGGGGACAGCCCAAGAGACCCAGTACTTC. Protein: CASSSRGTAQETQYF.

The rearrangement uses TRBV12-3 or TRBV12-4 and TRBJ2-7; TRBD2 agrees at 12 bases. The CDR3 is 14 residues long. Germline trimming cut 8 bases from V and 6 bases from J; bases unmatched to any gene: 8. The DNA for the CDR3 is TGTGCCAGCCGGCTGGCACTAGCGGGAGGCGAGCAGTACTTC. Translated, it gives CASRLALAGGEQYF.

The table lists this clonotype with many counts. The chain uses TRBV10-3 and TRBJ2-7, with D perhaps matching TRBD2 (6 bases). The ends were cut back, 6 bases at V and 2 bases at J, with 17 bases in the middle. This CDR3 is 15 amino acids long. Per germline, CDR1 ENHRY and CDR2 SYGVKD. Here the CDR3 DNA reads TGTGCCATCAGCGGGGGTCGGACTGGACCCTACGAGCAGTACTTC. Residues: CAISGGRTGPYEQYF.

This clonotype was observed at least ten times. CDR3 residues: CASSSTGAGETQYF. The CDR3 DNA reads as TGTGCCAGCAGCTCCACGGGGGCTGGGGAGACCCAGTACTTC. The chain couples TRBV7-2 to TRBJ2-5, with D perhaps assigned TRBD1 or TRBD2 (6 bases each). CDR1 SGHTA and CDR2 FQGNSA come from the germline V gene. The CDR3 has 14 residues. Trimming left V 4 bases short and J 5 bases short, with 14 bases between.

A note on this clonotype: It may be a read error: a sequence one base away is much more abundant. The V and J genes are TRBV6-1 and TRBJ1-2; D gene uncertain. The CDR3 covers 16 residues. The germline gives CDR1 MNHNS, CDR2 SASEGT. The CDR3 sequence is CASSESSWGLDYGHTF. CDR3 bases: TGTGCCAGCAGTGAATCGAGTTGGGGATTAGATTATGGCCACACCTTC.

A few counts support this clonotype. The chain recombines TRBV2 with TRBJ1-1, with a weak D call TRBD1 (5 bases). From germline, CDR1 is SNHLY and CDR2 FYNNEI. The CDR3 loop spans 13 amino acids. Trimming stripped 6 bases from V and 4 bases from J, with 12 bases between. The CDR3 bases are TGTGCCAGCAGCCGAGGGGTGTCCACTGAAGCTTTCTTT. The encoded protein is CASSRGVSTEAFF.

The V call is TRBV20-1, the J call TRBJ2-2; no firm D call. Germline-derived CDR1 and CDR2 are DFQATT and SNEGSKA (reference sequence). The CDR3 loop spans 12 amino acids. Trimming took 6 bases from V and 3 from J, leaving 8 bases between them. The CDR3 DNA reads TGCAGTGCACAGTCTTACACCGGGGAGCTGTTTTTT. Translating it yields CSAQSYTGELFF.

This clonotype has a count of ten or more. The chain joins TRBV7-9 to TRBJ1-2; no clear D. This CDR3 region has 11 residues. Per germline, CDR1 SEHNR and CDR2 FQNEAQ (reference sequence). Trimming removed 2 bases at V and 8 bases at J, with 6 bases between. The DNA for the CDR3 is TGTGCCAGCAGCTTATTGAAGGGCTACACCTTC. Translation: CASSLLKGYTF.

On this clonotype itself: This clone may be a read error of a much larger clone one base away. The chain is built from TRBV18 and TRBJ2-5; 9 bases are shared with TRBD2. CDR3 length: 14 amino acids. Germline-derived CDR1 and CDR2 are KGHSH and LQKENI. Unmatched junction bases numbered 15, after V lost 8 bases and J lost 11 bases. Here the CDR3 DNA reads TGTGCCAGCGAAACGGGACTAGCAGGGACTGAGCAGTACTTC. Its translation is CASETGLAGTEQYF. Full variable domain (missing parts from reference TRBV18 and TRBJ2-5): NAGVMQNPRHLVRRRGQEARLRCSPMKGHSHVYWYRQLPEEGLKFMVYLQKENIIDESGMPKERFSAEFPKEGPSILRIQQVVRGDSAAYFCASETGLAGTEQYFGPGTRLLVL.

This chain links TRBV10-3 with TRBJ2-1, with D hard to call. This CDR3 is 11 amino acids long. Germline loops: CDR1 ENHRY, CDR2 SYGVKD. Trimming took off 9 bases at V and 6 bases at J, with 9 bases between the two ends. CDR3 sequence reads: CAIGPSNEQFF. The CDR3, as DNA: TGTGCCATAGGGCCATCCAATGAGCAGTTCTTC.